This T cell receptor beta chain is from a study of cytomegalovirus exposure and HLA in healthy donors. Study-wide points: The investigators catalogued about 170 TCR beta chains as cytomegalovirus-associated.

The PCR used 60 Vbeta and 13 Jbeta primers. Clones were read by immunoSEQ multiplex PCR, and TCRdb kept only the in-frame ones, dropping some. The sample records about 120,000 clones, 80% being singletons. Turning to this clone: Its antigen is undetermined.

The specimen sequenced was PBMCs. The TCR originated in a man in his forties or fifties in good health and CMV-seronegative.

CDR3 sequence: CASSLEGADTQYF. CDR3 nucleotide sequence: TGTGCCAGCAGCTTAGAAGGGGCAGATACGCAGTATTTT. This chain joins TRBV7-3 and TRBJ2-3; D is possibly TRBD1 (5 bases). Germline V lookup: CDR1 SGHTA, CDR2 FQGTGA. CDR3 length: 13 amino acids. The ends were cut back, 2 bases at V and 4 bases at J, with 7 bases in the middle.